This TCR beta chain was recorded in a study of siplizumab effects on memory and regulatory T cells. As for this clone: Its target is not known.

Whole-study findings and limits: Both greater diversity than memory cells and a major contribution to the alloresponse seemed to characterize naive T cells.

Method: immunoSEQ multiplex PCR; TCRdb's copy keeps in-frame clones and lacks some. The sample lists fewer than 80,000 clones, 85% to 95% occurring once. The V end was cut by 1 base, the J end by 0 bases, with 10 bases between. Germline V gene data show CDR1 as LGHNA and CDR2 as YSLEER. The CDR3 runs to 15 residues. The TCR comes from a human donor in good health. The chain employs TRBV4-3 and TRBJ2-7, with D perhaps matching TRBD1 (5 bases). The sequenced sample was CD8+ T cells sorted from blood. DNA for the CDR3: TGCGCCAGCAGCCAAGCGAGACAGAGCTCCTACGAGCAGTACTTC. This gives the protein CASSQARQSSYEQYF.